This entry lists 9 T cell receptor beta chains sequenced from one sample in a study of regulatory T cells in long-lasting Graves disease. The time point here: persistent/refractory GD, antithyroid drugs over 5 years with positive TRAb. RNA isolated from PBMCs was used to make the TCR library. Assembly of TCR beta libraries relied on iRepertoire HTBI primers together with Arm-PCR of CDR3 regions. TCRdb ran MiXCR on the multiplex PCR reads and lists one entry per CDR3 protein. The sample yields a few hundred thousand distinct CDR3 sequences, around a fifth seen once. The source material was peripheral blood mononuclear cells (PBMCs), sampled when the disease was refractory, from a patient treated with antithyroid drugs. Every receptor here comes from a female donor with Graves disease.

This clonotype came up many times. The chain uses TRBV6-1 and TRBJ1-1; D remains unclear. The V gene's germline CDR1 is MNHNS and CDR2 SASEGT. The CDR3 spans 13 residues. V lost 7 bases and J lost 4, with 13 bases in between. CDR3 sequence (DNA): TGTGCCAGCATTCGAGTTGGGGTCACTGAAGCTTTCTTT. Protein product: CASIRVGVTEAFF.

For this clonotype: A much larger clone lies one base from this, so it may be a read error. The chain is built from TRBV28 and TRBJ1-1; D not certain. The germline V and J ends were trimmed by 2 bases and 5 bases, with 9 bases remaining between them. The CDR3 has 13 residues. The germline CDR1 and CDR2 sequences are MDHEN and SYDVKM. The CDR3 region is CASSLGRLTEAFF. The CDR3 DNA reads TGTGCCAGCAGTTTAGGACGGTTGACTGAAGCTTTCTTT. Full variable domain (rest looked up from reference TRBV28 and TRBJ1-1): DVKVTQSSRYLVKRTGEKVFLECVQDMDHENMFWYRQDPGLGLRLIYFSYDVKMKEKGDIPEGYSVSREKKERFSLILESASTNQTSMYLCASSLGRLTEAFFGQGTRLTVV.

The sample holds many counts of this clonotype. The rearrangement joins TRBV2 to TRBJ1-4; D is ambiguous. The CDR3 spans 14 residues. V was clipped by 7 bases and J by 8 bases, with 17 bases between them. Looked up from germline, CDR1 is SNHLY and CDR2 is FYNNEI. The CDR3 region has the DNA TGTGCCAGCAATCACCAAAGGGTGCACGAAAAACTGTTTTTT. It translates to CASNHQRVHEKLFF. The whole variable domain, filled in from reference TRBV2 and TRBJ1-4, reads EPEVTQTPSHQVTQMGQEVILRCVPISNHLYFYWYRQILGQKVEFLVSFYNNEISEKSEIFDDQFSVERPDGSNFTLKIRSTKLEDSAMYFCASNHQRVHEKLFFGSGTQLSVL.

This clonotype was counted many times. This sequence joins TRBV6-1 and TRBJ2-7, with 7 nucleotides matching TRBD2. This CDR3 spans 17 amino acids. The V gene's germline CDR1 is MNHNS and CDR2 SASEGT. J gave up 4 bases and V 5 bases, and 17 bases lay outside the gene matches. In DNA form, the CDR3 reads TGTGCCAGCAGTCCAGAAAGGGCACAGCGGGATACGTACGAGCAGTACTTC. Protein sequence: CASSPERAQRDTYEQYF.

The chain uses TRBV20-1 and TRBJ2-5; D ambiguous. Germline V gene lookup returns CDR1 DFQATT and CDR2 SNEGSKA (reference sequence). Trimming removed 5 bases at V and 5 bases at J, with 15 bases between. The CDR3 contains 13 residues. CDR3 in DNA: TGCAGTGCTCTGTCGGACCTGGGGGAGACCCAGTACTTC. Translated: CSALSDLGETQYF.

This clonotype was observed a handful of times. The CDR3 DNA sequence: TGTGCCAGTAGTATTGTCCACACCGGGGAGCTGTTTTTT. Translating gives CASSIVHTGELFF. This chain uses TRBV19 with TRBJ2-2; D call uncertain. Between the trimmed V and J ends, which lost 3 bases and 3 bases, there was a span of 5 bases. CDR1 and CDR2 from the germline V gene are LNHDA and SQIVND (reference sequence). This CDR3 comprises 13 residues.

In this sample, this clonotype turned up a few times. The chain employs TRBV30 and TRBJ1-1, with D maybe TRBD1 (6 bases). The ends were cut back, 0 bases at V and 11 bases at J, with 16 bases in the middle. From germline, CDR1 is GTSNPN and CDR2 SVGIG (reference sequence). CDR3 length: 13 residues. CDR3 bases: TGTGCCTGGAGTGTACGTTTCCAGGGGACGGCTTTCTTT. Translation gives CAWSVRFQGTAFF.

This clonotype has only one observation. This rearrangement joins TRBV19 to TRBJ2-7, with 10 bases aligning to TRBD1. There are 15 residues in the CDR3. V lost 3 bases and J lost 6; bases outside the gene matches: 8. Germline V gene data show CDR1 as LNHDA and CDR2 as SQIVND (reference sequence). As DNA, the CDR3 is TGTGCCAGTAGTATGGGCGTACGGACAGGGGGCGAGCAGTACTTC. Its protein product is CASSMGVRTGGEQYF.

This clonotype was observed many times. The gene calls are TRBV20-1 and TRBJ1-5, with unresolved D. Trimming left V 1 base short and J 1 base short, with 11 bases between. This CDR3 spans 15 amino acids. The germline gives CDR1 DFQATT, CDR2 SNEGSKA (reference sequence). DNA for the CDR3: TGCAGTGCTAGAGTCCCGGGGAGGAGCAATCAGCCCCAGCATTTT. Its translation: CSARVPGRSNQPQHF.